These 27 T cell receptor beta chains were sequenced from one sample in a study of shared clonotypes between healthy human individuals. Naive-designated CD8 cells lacked CD45RO, were positively enriched for CCR7, and omitted terminally differentiated effector memory CD45RA+ cells. TCRdb keeps only in-frame clones here, not all; method: immunoSEQ multiplex PCR. The sample shows about 2.2 million clones, approximately 94% of them seen only once. The sequencing sample was made of naive CD8+ T cells from PBMCs. The receptors were gathered from a man younger than 30 in good health. Some clones in this sample may be carry-over from other donors' samples.

The chain uses TRBV19 and TRBJ1-3; the D is unclear. CDR3 length: 15 residues. The germline gives CDR1 LNHDA, CDR2 SQIVND (reference sequence). V shed 7 bases and J shed 0 bases, with 13 bases lying between them. The CDR3 spells CASTTTPSSGNTIYF. DNA of the CDR3: TGTGCCAGTACAACAACACCGAGCTCTGGAAACACCATATATTTT.

The chain uses TRBV5-1 and TRBJ2-5; D gene unclear. V was shortened by 2 bases and J by 1 base, with 12 bases between the two germline ends. The CDR3 consists of 15 residues. Per the germline V gene, CDR1 is SGHRS and CDR2 is YFSETQ. This CDR3 reads CASSLMIRTQETQYF. CDR3 in DNA: TGCGCCAGCAGCTTAATGATCCGAACCCAAGAGACCCAGTACTTC.

The chain is built from TRBV19 and TRBJ1-2; a possible D gene is TRBD1 (5 bases). Germline V lookup: CDR1 LNHDA, CDR2 SQIVND (reference sequence). V was clipped by 5 bases and J by 5 bases, with 15 bases between them. This CDR3 comprises 14 residues. CDR3 coding DNA: TGTGCCAGTAGTGACTGGGACCCAGAGTATGGCTACACCTTC. The encoded protein is CASSDWDPEYGYTF. The whole variable domain, remainder taken from reference TRBV19 and TRBJ1-2, is DGGITQSPKYLFRKEGQNVTLSCEQNLNHDAMYWYRQDPGQGLRLIYYSQIVNDFQKGDIAEGYSVSREKKESFPLTVTSAQKNPTAFYLCASSDWDPEYGYTFGSGTRLTVV.

The rearrangement uses TRBV19 and TRBJ1-5; a possible D gene is TRBD1 (5 bases). The CDR3 contains 15 residues. V was trimmed by 3 bases and J by 4 bases, leaving 13 bases between them. CDR1 and CDR2 from the germline V gene are LNHDA and SQIVND (reference sequence). CDR3 sequence reads: CASSMSGKGNQPQHF. CDR3 sequence (DNA): TGTGCCAGTAGTATGTCCGGGAAGGGGAATCAGCCCCAGCATTTT.

V is TRBV10-3 and J is TRBJ2-1; D is unclear. The CDR3 is 14 residues long. Germline V gives CDR1 ENHRY, CDR2 SYGVKD. V dropped 0 bases and J dropped 4 bases, with 7 bases sitting between them. CDR3 amino acids: CAISESGQYNEQFF. The CDR3 DNA sequence: TGTGCCATCAGTGAGTCGGGCCAGTACAATGAGCAGTTCTTC.

This clone showed up just once. The rearrangement uses TRBV11-2 and TRBJ2-4; D ambiguous. Germline V CDR1 and CDR2: SGHAT, FQNNGV. This CDR3 is 13 amino acids long. V was pared by 8 bases and J by 8 bases, with 16 bases between. The CDR3 reads CASGRAPKDIQYF. CDR3 sequence (DNA): TGTGCCAGCGGCCGGGCCCCCAAGGACATTCAGTACTTC.

The genes are TRBV11-2 and TRBJ1-2; D unresolved. CDR1 is SGHAT, CDR2 FQNNGV, per germline. The CDR3 contains 13 residues. The V end was cut by 1 base, the J end by 0 bases, with 3 bases between. This chain's CDR3 is CASSLGSNYGYTF. The CDR3 DNA reads TGTGCCAGCAGCTTAGGGTCTAACTATGGCTACACCTTC.

CDR3 sequence: CASREGPIYGYTF. CDR3 bases: TGTGCCAGCAGAGAAGGACCGATCTATGGCTACACCTTC. The chain links TRBV13 to TRBJ1-2; D gene uncertain. Trimming pared 6 bases from V and 4 bases from J, leaving 12 bases between. Germline V gene lookup returns CDR1 PRHDT and CDR2 FYEKMQ (reference sequence). The CDR3 runs to 13 residues.

This clone was seen only once. The rearrangement joins TRBV11-2 to TRBJ1-2; D is unresolved. The CDR3 loop spans 14 amino acids. Trimming removed 2 bases from V and 6 bases from J, with 13 bases in between. CDR1 is SGHAT and CDR2 is FQNNGV in the germline V gene. CDR3 in amino acids: CASSLNRLNHGYTF. Written as DNA, the CDR3 is TGTGCCAGCAGCTTAAATCGTCTAAACCATGGCTACACCTTC.

The rearrangement uses TRBV4-3 and TRBJ2-7; 9 bases are a match to TRBD2. Trimming cost V 2 bases and J 3 bases; bases outside gene matches: 5. This CDR3 comprises 15 residues. In germline, CDR1 is LGHNA, CDR2 YSLEER. The CDR3 loop reads CASSQSWTSDYEQYF. The CDR3 DNA sequence: TGCGCCAGCAGCCAATCTTGGACTAGCGACTACGAGCAGTACTTC.

The gene calls are TRBV18 and TRBJ1-1, with a possible D match to TRBD1 (6 bases). Per germline, CDR1 KGHSH and CDR2 LQKENI. The CDR3 contains 18 residues. Trimming cost V 3 bases and J 3 bases, with 23 bases left between them. The CDR3 loop is CASSPPGGPGLGDTEAFF. CDR3 coding DNA: TGTGCCAGCTCACCCCCTGGGGGGCCGGGCCTTGGGGACACTGAAGCTTTCTTT.

The J gene is TRBJ1-5, the V gene TRBV6-1; D is ambiguous. The CDR3 contains 14 residues. V dropped 1 base and J dropped 7 bases, with 11 bases sitting between them. Germline V gene data show CDR1 as MNHNS and CDR2 as SASEGT. CDR3 protein: CASSEGIVFQPQHF. The CDR3 DNA reads as TGTGCCAGCAGTGAAGGTATAGTCTTCCAGCCCCAGCATTTT.

Worth noting for this clone: Other DNA sequences of this sample code for an identical CDR3. The chain carries TRBV9 and TRBJ2-3; D unresolved. This CDR3 region has 15 residues. The germline gives CDR1 SGDLS, CDR2 YYNGEE. V gave up 0 bases and J gave up 0 bases, with 8 bases separating them. The DNA for the CDR3 is TGTGCCAGCAGCGTAGTAGGCCGCAGCACAGATACGCAGTATTTT. Translating gives CASSVVGRSTDTQYF.

This chain connects TRBV13 to TRBJ2-7, with a weak D call TRBD2 (6 bases). CDR1 is PRHDT, CDR2 FYEKMQ, per germline (reference sequence). The CDR3 totals 12 residues. Trimming took 4 bases from V and 7 from J, leaving 11 bases between them. The CDR3 nucleotides read TGTGCCAGCAGCTCGGGACTGGGAGAGCAGTACTTC. Amino acid sequence: CASSSGLGEQYF.

The sample holds one count of this clone. This chain connects TRBV7-9 to TRBJ1-1; TRBD1 might be the D (5 bases). The CDR3 loop spans 15 amino acids. Germline CDR1 and CDR2: SEHNR and FQNEAQ (reference sequence). The V end lost 3 bases, the J end lost 3 bases, and 14 bases lay between the germline ends. In DNA form, the CDR3 reads TGTGCCAGCAGCTTCGGAGGGGCCCAACACACTGAAGCTTTCTTT. It yields the protein CASSFGGAQHTEAFF.

CDR3: CASSRGTRYEQYF. CDR3 bases: TGTGCCAGCAGCAGGGGAACGAGGTACGAGCAGTACTTC. The chain joins TRBV9 to TRBJ2-7; weak D call: TRBD1 (5 bases). Germline V CDR1 and CDR2: SGDLS, YYNGEE. This CDR3 comprises 13 residues. The V gene lost 4 bases and the J gene lost 4 bases, with 12 bases spanning the gap. Drawing the rest from reference TRBV9 and TRBJ2-7, the complete variable domain is DSGVTQTPKHLITATGQRVTLRCSPRSGDLSVYWYQQSLDQGLQFLIQYYNGEERAKGNILERFSAQQFPDLHSELNLSSLELGDSALYFCASSRGTRYEQYFGPGTRLTVT.

This clone came up once. The CDR3 DNA reads as TGTGCCAGCAGTGGGGACAGGGCTACTGAAGCTTTCTTT. Its translation is CASSGDRATEAFF. The rearrangement uses TRBV6-6 and TRBJ1-1, with TRBD1 identical over 9 bases. Germline trimming cut 5 bases from V and 5 bases from J; bases unmatched to any gene: 3. CDR3 size: 13 residues. Per the germline V gene, CDR1 is MNHNY and CDR2 is SVGAGI (reference sequence).

The rearrangement uses TRBV5-1 and TRBJ2-7, with unresolved D. Germline CDR1 reads SGHRS; CDR2 reads YFSETQ. V gave up 0 bases and J gave up 5 bases, with 12 bases separating them. The CDR3 contains 14 residues. The CDR3 DNA follows: TGCGCCAGCAGCTTGGAGGTGGGTTTCCACGAGCAGTACTTC. Its protein is CASSLEVGFHEQYF.

V gene TRBV9 combines with J gene TRBJ2-7, with D possibly matching TRBD2 (6 bases). Germline V CDR1 and CDR2: SGDLS, YYNGEE. This CDR3 contains 15 residues. The germline V and J ends were trimmed by 4 bases and 6 bases, with 20 bases remaining between them. The DNA of the CDR3 is TGTGCCAGCAGCTTTGGTAGCGGAGGAGGGTCCGAGCAGTACTTC. Amino acid sequence: CASSFGSGGGSEQYF.

The chain employs TRBV27 and TRBJ2-5; D not resolved. The J call may be in error: the DNA end matches TRBJ2-7 better. Germline V CDR1 and CDR2: MNHEY, SMNVEV (reference sequence). This CDR3 is 14 amino acids long. The CDR3 region is CASSYIGGAYEQYF. CDR3 coding DNA: TGTGCCAGCAGTTATATCGGTGGAGCCTACGAGCAGTACTTC.

This chain joins TRBV28 and TRBJ1-1, with a possible D match to TRBD1 (6 bases). The CDR3 is 13 amino acids. The germline gives CDR1 MDHEN, CDR2 SYDVKM. Trimming cost V 4 bases and J 5 bases, with 11 bases left between them. For the CDR3, the DNA is TGTGCCAGCAGTTCTACAGGGTGGACTGAAGCTTTCTTT. Its protein is CASSSTGWTEAFF.

The chain is built from TRBV13 and TRBJ2-7, with 10 bases lining up with TRBD2. V trimming: 6 bases; J trimming: 6 bases; junction bases outside the gene matches: 5. Germline CDR1 and CDR2: PRHDT and FYEKMQ (reference sequence). The CDR3 consists of 13 residues. The CDR3 DNA reads TGTGCCAGCAGGATAGCGGGAGGCGGCGAGCAGTACTTC. Protein: CASRIAGGGEQYF.

On this clone: One end of the junction varies from germline; a read error may be responsible. The chain is built from TRBV27 and TRBJ2-5; 7 positions match TRBD1. The CDR3 contains 12 residues. Per the germline V gene, CDR1 is MNHEY and CDR2 is SMNVEV (reference sequence). In DNA form, the CDR3 reads TGTGCCAGCAGGGGACAGCAAGGGACCCAGTACTTC. As protein: CASRGQQGTQYF.

A remark on this clone: Other DNA sequences within the sample encode an identical CDR3. The chain combines TRBV14 with TRBJ2-7; D might be TRBD2 (6 bases). Trimming stripped 3 bases from V and 3 bases from J, with 6 bases between. CDR1 and CDR2 (germline): SGHDN, FVKESK. The CDR3 consists of 12 residues. The chain's CDR3 is CASSQEGYEQYF. CDR3 coding DNA: TGTGCCAGCAGCCAGGAGGGCTACGAGCAGTACTTC.

CDR3 nucleotides: TGTGCCACCAGGGGCAGGAGCACTGAAGCTTTCTTT. Translation gives CATRGRSTEAFF. This chain joins TRBV27 and TRBJ1-1; D is perhaps TRBD1 (6 bases). The CDR3 covers 12 residues. V dropped 10 bases and J dropped 4 bases, with 13 bases sitting between them. Germline V gene lookup returns CDR1 MNHEY and CDR2 SMNVEV (reference sequence).

CDR3 nucleotide sequence: TGTGCCAGCAGCTTAGGGACAGGGGGGGACACTGAAGCTTTCTTT. Encoded protein: CASSLGTGGDTEAFF. The chain is built from TRBV13 and TRBJ1-1; 9 positions match TRBD1. Per germline, CDR1 PRHDT and CDR2 FYEKMQ (reference sequence). The CDR3 is 15 residues long. V lost 0 bases and J lost 3; bases outside the gene matches: 2.

J is TRBJ1-1 and V is TRBV9, with D maybe TRBD1 (5 bases). CDR1 and CDR2 from the germline V gene are SGDLS and YYNGEE. The CDR3 consists of 15 residues. The V end lost 1 base, the J end lost 1 base, and 11 bases lay between the germline ends. Here the CDR3 DNA reads TGTGCCAGCAGCGTACGGGGGAACTCGAACACTGAAGCTTTCTTT. This translates into CASSVRGNSNTEAFF.